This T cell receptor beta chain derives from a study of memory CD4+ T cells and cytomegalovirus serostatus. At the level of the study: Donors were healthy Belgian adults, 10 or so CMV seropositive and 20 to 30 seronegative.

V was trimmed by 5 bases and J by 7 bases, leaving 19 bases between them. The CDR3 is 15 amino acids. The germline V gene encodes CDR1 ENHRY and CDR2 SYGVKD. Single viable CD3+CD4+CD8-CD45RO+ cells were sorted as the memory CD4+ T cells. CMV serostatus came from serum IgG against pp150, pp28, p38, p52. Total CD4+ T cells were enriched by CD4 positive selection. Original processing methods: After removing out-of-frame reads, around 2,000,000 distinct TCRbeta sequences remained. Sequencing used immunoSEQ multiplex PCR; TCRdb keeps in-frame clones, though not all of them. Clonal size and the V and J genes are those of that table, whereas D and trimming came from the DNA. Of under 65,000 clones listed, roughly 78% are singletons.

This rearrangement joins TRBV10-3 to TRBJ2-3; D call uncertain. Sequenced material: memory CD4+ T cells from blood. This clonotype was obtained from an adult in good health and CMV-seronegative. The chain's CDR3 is CAISPYSGLGNTQYF. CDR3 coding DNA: TGTGCCATCAGTCCCTATTCGGGCCTGGGAAATACGCAGTATTTT.